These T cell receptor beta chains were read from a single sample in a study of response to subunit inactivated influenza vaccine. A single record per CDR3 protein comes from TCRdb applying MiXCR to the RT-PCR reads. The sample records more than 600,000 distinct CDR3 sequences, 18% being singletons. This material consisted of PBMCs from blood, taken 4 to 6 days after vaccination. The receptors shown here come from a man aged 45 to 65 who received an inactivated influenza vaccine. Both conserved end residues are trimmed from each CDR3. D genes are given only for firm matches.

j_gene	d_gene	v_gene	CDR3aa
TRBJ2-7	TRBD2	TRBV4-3	ASSQVAGGPFYEQY
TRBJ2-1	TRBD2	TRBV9	ASSVGSSGRYEQF
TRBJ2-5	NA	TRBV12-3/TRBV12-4	ASSSNRPGGQTQY
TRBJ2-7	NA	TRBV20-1	SARDLRGRDYEQY
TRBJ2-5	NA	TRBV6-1	ASRGYPKVIQETQY
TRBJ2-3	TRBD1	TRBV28	ASSPPGQGAVDTQY
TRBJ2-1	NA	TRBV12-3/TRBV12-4	ASSLNSFLEQF
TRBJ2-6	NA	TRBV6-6	ASIQSGANVLT
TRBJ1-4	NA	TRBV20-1	SAEKGEKLF
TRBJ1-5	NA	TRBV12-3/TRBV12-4	ASSLPQGAINQPQH
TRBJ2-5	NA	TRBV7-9	AVHPPSAGTGETQY
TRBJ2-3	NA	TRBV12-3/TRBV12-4	ASSLGHGTDTQY
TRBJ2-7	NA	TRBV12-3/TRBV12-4	ASRRGPAYEQY
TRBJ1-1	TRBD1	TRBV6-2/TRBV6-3	ASSFPDRIEAF
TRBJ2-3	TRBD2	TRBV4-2	ASSQRTSGGTSSSTDTQY
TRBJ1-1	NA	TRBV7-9	ASLSGAEAF
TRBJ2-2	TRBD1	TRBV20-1	SARRGRVTGELF
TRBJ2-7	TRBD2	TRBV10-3	AISESPSGGHEQY
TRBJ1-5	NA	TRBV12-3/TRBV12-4	ASSWGASNQPQH
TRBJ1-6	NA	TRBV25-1	ASSSNRFNSPLH
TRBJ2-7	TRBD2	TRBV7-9	ASSLGVRGLAGYEQY
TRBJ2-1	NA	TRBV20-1	SAREGISNEQF
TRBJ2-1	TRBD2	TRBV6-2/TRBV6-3	ASSYFSGAYNEQF
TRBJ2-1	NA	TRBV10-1	ASSEGSVYNEQF
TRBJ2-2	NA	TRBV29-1	SAGLGVGTGELF
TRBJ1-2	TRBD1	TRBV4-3	ASSQAGQGFGYT
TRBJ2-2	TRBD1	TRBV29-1	SVRTGSANTGELF
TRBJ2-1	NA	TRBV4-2	ASSRRGPLGDRNEQF
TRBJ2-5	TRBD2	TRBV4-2	ASSQDIGTSVETQY
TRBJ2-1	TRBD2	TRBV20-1	SAPWRTGTSGGFLTSSYNEQF
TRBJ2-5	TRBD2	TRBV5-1	ASSWTSGRGGETQY
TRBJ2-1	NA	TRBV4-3	ASSQDRQGSYNEQF
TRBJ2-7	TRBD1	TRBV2	ASNQGQGAAYEQY
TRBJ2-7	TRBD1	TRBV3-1	ASSPHRGYEQY
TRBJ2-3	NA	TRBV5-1	ASSPVSGSSTDTQY
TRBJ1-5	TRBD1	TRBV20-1	STNQGAGNQPQH
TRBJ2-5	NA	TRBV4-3	ASSQGEGTQY
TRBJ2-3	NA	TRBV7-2	ASSLSPVKHTDTQY
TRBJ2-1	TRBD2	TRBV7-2	ASSRSGRLNEQF
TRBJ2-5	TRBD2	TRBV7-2	ASSLGSGTQETQY
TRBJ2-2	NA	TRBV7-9	ASTISGQNTGELF
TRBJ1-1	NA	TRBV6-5	ASSSSGGGWTEAF
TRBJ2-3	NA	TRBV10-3	AISESTSAESGRDTQY
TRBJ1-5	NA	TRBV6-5	ASSLAQHSNQPQH
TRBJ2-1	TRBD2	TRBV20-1	SAPGLAGAAGNEQF
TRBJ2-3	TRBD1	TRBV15	ALRPRQGAGDTQY
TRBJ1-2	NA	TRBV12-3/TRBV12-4	ASSLNLPARTYGYT